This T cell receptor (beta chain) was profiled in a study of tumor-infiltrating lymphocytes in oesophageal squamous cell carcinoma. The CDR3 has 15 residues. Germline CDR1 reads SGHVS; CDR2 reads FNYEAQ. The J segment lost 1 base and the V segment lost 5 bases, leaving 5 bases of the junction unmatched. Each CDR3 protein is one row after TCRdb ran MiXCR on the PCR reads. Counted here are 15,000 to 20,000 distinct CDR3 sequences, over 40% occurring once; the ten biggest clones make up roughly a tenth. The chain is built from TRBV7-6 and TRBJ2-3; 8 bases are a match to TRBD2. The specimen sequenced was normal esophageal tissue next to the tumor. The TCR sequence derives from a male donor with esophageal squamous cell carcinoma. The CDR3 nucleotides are TGTGCCAGCAGCCTAGGACTAGCCCGCACAGATACGCAGTATTTT. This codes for CASSLGLARTDTQYF.